The subject of this entry is one T cell receptor (beta chain). Authors' processing steps: How many nucleated cells were present was estimated from reference gene primer amplification. Only in-frame clones appear in the TCRdb table, and some are missing; sequencing was by immunoSEQ multiplex PCR. D and trimming come from the DNA, and the V and J calls and clone size come from that table. The sample holds under 250,000 clones; about 86% are singletons and the top ten take roughly 8.7%. Per germline, CDR1 SGHTA and CDR2 FQGTGA. V was pared by 0 bases and J by 0 bases, with 17 bases between. This CDR3 has 18 amino acids. This sample stems from a study of blood T cell repertoires in COVID-19. About the research overall: Researchers got acute and convalescent COVID-19 samples from the United States, Italy and Spain. The analysed material was cDNA or gDNA that came from T cells, B-cell-depleted T cells, or PBMCs.

The clonotype comes from a man between 40 and 49 years old with active or convalescent COVID-19. V usage is TRBV7-3 and J usage is TRBJ1-2; D perhaps matches TRBD1 (5 bases). Sequences were obtained from peripheral blood. The CDR3 loop is CASSLTGAGKEANYGYTF. CDR3 sequence (DNA): TGTGCCAGCAGCTTAACAGGGGCAGGGAAAGAAGCTAACTATGGCTACACCTTC.